This T cell receptor (beta chain) was profiled in a study of T cells in Graves' hyperthyroidism and ophthalmopathy. Study-wide results and limits: Most expanded thyroid clonotypes above 0.001 recurred in blood.

As to this clonotype: What it recognizes is unknown.

RNA transcripts yielded amplified TCR beta CDR3 regions. TCR CDR3 underwent first-round RT-PCR with the HTBI primer set. TCRdb fed the multiplex PCR reads into MiXCR, producing one record per CDR3 protein. This table has roughly 500,000 distinct CDR3 sequences, roughly 22% appearing once. Germline V CDR1 and CDR2: MNHEY, SVGEGT. Trimming removed 6 bases from V and 3 bases from J; junction bases left unmatched: 8. This CDR3 region has 14 residues. V and J are TRBV6-2 or TRBV6-3 and TRBJ2-7; 7 bases are a match to TRBD2. This TCR was recovered from a woman in her 70s with Graves' ophthalmopathy. Sequencing input: blood. This CDR3 reads CASSSGTTNYEQYF. In DNA, the CDR3 is TGTGCCAGCAGCTCCGGGACTACCAACTACGAGCAGTACTTC.